A single sample gave rise to the 25 T cell receptor beta chains below, sequenced in a study of cytomegalovirus exposure and HLA in healthy donors. Vbeta (60) and Jbeta (13) primers were used in the PCR. The method was immunoSEQ multiplex PCR; TCRdb's version includes in-frame clones alone and lacks a portion of them. The table shows roughly 80,000 clones, with under 80% occurring only once. The specimen sequenced was PBMCs. The receptor set was obtained from a woman aged 45-65 years in good health and CMV-seropositive.

On this clone itself: The germline gene is not matched at one end of the junction; a read error may be the cause. The CDR3 DNA reads TGTTCCAGCAGCTTAGGACAGGGGTACGACTCCTACGAGCAGTACTTC. Its protein is CSSSLGQGYDSYEQYF. The chain uses TRBV7-9 and TRBJ2-7; 9 bases match TRBD1. The germline CDR1 and CDR2 sequences are SEHNR and FQNEAQ (reference sequence). This CDR3 has 16 residues. Supplemented by reference TRBV7-9 and TRBJ2-7, the full variable domain reads DTGVSQNPRHKITKRGQNVTFRCDPISEHNRLYWYRQTLGQGPEFLTYFQNEAQLEKSRLLSDRFSAERPKGSFSTLEIQRTEQGDSAMYLCSSSLGQGYDSYEQYFGPGTRLTVT.

This chain joins TRBV11-3 and TRBJ1-1; 7 bases agree with TRBD1. The CDR3 has 13 amino acids. Germline-derived CDR1 and CDR2 are SGHNT and YENEEA. The ends lost 5 bases at V and 5 bases at J; junction bases unmatched: 5. The CDR3 spells CASSGRDSTEAFF. As DNA, the CDR3 is TGTGCCAGCAGCGGCCGGGACAGTACTGAAGCTTTCTTT.

The V call is TRBV19, the J call TRBJ2-5, with 7 bases that match TRBD2. CDR1 is LNHDA, CDR2 SQIVND, per germline (reference sequence). There are 13 residues in the CDR3. The trim removed 4 bases at V and 7 bases at J, leaving 6 bases unmatched. DNA for the CDR3: TGTGCCAGTAGTAAAGGCCCGGGGGGGACCCAGTACTTC. Translation gives CASSKGPGGTQYF.

The V and J genes are TRBV7-9 and TRBJ2-7; 12 bases are a match to TRBD2. CDR3 length: 14 amino acids. The germline gives CDR1 SEHNR, CDR2 FQNEAQ (reference sequence). Trimming at V came to 4 bases and at J to 7 bases, leaving 5 bases not matched to a gene. CDR3 residues: CASSSSGGAEEQYF. In nucleotides, the CDR3 is TGTGCCAGCAGCTCTAGCGGGGGGGCGGAAGAGCAGTACTTC.

This clone was counted between two and nine times. The chain joins TRBV7-2 to TRBJ2-1; 7 bases agree with TRBD2. V dropped 5 bases and J dropped 8; count of bases not matched to a gene: 12. The CDR3 totals 15 residues. From germline, CDR1 is SGHTA and CDR2 FQGNSA. CDR3 in DNA: TGTGCCAGCAGCCTAGGTCTAGCGGTTTCCCATGAGCAGTTCTTC. It specifies CASSLGLAVSHEQFF.

This clone showed up just a few times. The chain joins TRBV7-2 to TRBJ1-1; D gene uncertain. V lost 1 base and J 3 bases, leaving 6 bases between the germline ends. The germline V gene has CDR1 SGHTA and CDR2 FQGNSA. CDR3 size: 13 residues. Here the CDR3 DNA reads TGTGCCAGCAGCTTAGTAGGAGACACTGAAGCTTTCTTT. Protein: CASSLVGDTEAFF.

This clone was seen only a few times. The chain recombines TRBV2 with TRBJ2-1; 12 bases are a match to TRBD2. This CDR3 region has 20 residues. CDR1 SNHLY and CDR2 FYNNEI come from the germline V gene. The V segment lost 6 bases and the J segment 1 base; nucleotides outside the gene matches: 16. The CDR3 nucleotides are TGTGCCAGCAGGGCGATTCTAGGACTAGCGGGGATGATGTCCTACAATGAGCAGTTCTTC. This sequence encodes CASRAILGLAGMMSYNEQFF.

The genes are TRBV5-6 and TRBJ2-7, with 10 bases that match TRBD1. Trimming at V came to 4 bases and at J to 4 bases, leaving 8 bases not matched to a gene. Germline V CDR1 and CDR2: SGHDT, YYEEEE. The CDR3 covers 15 residues. The CDR3 sequence is CASSPTGQGLYEQYF. The CDR3 DNA sequence: TGTGCCAGCAGCCCTACGGGACAGGGGCTATACGAGCAGTACTTC.

The chain combines TRBV11-3 with TRBJ1-2, with TRBD1 identical over 9 bases. Trimming at V came to 5 bases and at J to 6 bases, leaving 10 bases not matched to a gene. The germline V gene has CDR1 SGHNT and CDR2 YENEEA. This CDR3 comprises 15 residues. CDR3 nucleotides: TGTGCCAGCAGCACGCCCGGGACAGGGTTGAATGGCTACACCTTC. It is translated as CASSTPGTGLNGYTF.

This chain links TRBV5-1 with TRBJ1-2; tentative D call: TRBD1 (6 bases). V was trimmed by 4 bases and J by 1 base, leaving 11 bases between them. This CDR3 has 14 amino acids. Germline CDR1 reads SGHRS; CDR2 reads YFSETQ. Here the CDR3 DNA reads TGCGCCAGCAGCCCGACAGGCAATAACTATGGCTACACCTTC. Amino acids: CASSPTGNNYGYTF.

The gene calls are TRBV29-1 and TRBJ2-5; 8 nucleotides align to TRBD1. V lost 6 bases, J lost 7 bases, and 10 bases stayed unmatched. Germline CDR1 is SQVTM and CDR2 is ANQGSEA. CDR3 length: 13 amino acids. CDR3: CSVTGQAEGTQYF. CDR3 bases: TGCAGCGTGACGGGACAGGCCGAGGGGACCCAGTACTTC.

The chain has TRBV5-1 and TRBJ1-1; the match to TRBD1 covers 8 bases. Germline CDR1 reads SGHRS; CDR2 reads YFSETQ. With V trimmed by 1 base and J by 3 bases, 2 bases remained unmatched. The CDR3 length is 14 residues. The CDR3 protein is CASSLSTGDTEAFF. In nucleotides, the CDR3 is TGCGCCAGCAGCTTGTCGACAGGGGACACTGAAGCTTTCTTT.

This clone has more than one count but fewer than ten. The V gene is TRBV6-6, the J gene TRBJ1-5; 11 positions match TRBD1. V gave up 6 bases and J gave up 7 bases; unmatched junction bases: 8. CDR1 MNHNY and CDR2 SVGAGI come from the germline V gene (reference sequence). The CDR3 spans 15 residues. DNA for the CDR3: TGTGCCAGCAGCCCCGGGACAGGGGGGAACCAGCCCCAGCATTTT. Amino acids: CASSPGTGGNQPQHF.

The CDR3 DNA follows: TGTGCCAGCAGTACGCGACAGGGGGCCTCCTACGAGCAGTACGTC. Its protein is CASSTRQGASYEQYV. The rearrangement uses TRBV6-1 and TRBJ2-7; 10 bases match TRBD1. There are 15 residues in the CDR3. The trim removed 5 bases at V and 0 bases at J, leaving 4 bases unmatched. Germline V gene sequence: CDR1 MNHNS, CDR2 SASEGT.

This clone is a singleton in its sample. The chain recombines TRBV7-2 with TRBJ2-5; 7 bases map to TRBD1. CDR1 is SGHTA, CDR2 FQGNSA, per germline. Trimming took 5 bases from V and 2 from J; bases not matched to a gene: 11. The CDR3 spans 16 residues. CDR3 bases: TGTGCCAGCAGCCAACTCCCGGGACAGCTTCAAGAGACCCAGTACTTC. Translating gives CASSQLPGQLQETQYF.

The chain combines TRBV7-9 with TRBJ1-6, with 10 bases that match TRBD1. V lost 1 base, J lost 7 bases, and 1 base stayed unmatched. The CDR3 runs to 15 residues. Germline V CDR1 and CDR2: SEHNR, FQNEAQ (reference sequence). CDR3 amino acids: CASSLVGQGNSPLHF. DNA of the CDR3: TGTGCCAGCAGCTTAGTGGGACAGGGGAATTCACCCCTCCACTTT.

V usage is TRBV21-1 and J usage is TRBJ2-1; whether TRBD1, the table's D call, matches the DNA was not checked. TRBV21-1 is designated a pseudogene. The CDR3 totals 16 residues. The CDR3 loop reads CASTQGGQTRGSEQFF. The CDR3 DNA is TGTGCCAGCACCCAAGGGGGTCAGACCAGAGGATCTGAGCAGTTCTTC.

This chain links TRBV27 with TRBJ2-1; TRBD2 aligns across 7 bases. This CDR3 has 13 amino acids. V was pared by 2 bases and J by 6 bases, with 1 base of the junction left unmatched. Germline V gene sequence: CDR1 MNHEY, CDR2 SMNVEV (reference sequence). CDR3 residues: CASSLGGSNEQFF. CDR3 coding DNA: TGTGCCAGCAGTTTAGGCGGGAGCAATGAGCAGTTCTTC.

Only a few counts were recorded for this clone. The chain couples TRBV5-8 to TRBJ1-1; D not resolved. Germline loops: CDR1 SGHTS, CDR2 YDEGEE. The CDR3 totals 14 residues. The V gene lost 2 bases and the J gene lost 2 bases, with 10 bases spanning the gap. As DNA, the CDR3 is TGTGCCAGCAGCTTTTCCGGGTTCAACACTGAAGCTTTCTTT. Residues: CASSFSGFNTEAFF.

CDR3 residues: CASSPSALENQPQHF. The CDR3 DNA follows: TGTGCCAGCAGTCCATCCGCCCTGGAGAATCAGCCCCAGCATTTT. The chain joins TRBV6-5 to TRBJ1-5; D gene unclear. Trimming left V 5 bases short and J 4 bases short, with 15 bases between. This CDR3 is built from 15 residues. The germline CDR1 and CDR2 sequences are MNHEY and SVGAGI.

The chain couples TRBV19 to TRBJ1-5; possible D gene TRBD1, 5 bases. V lost 7 bases and J 2 bases, leaving 15 bases between the germline ends. Germline loops: CDR1 LNHDA, CDR2 SQIVND (reference sequence). The CDR3 contains 15 residues. The DNA for the CDR3 is TGTGCCAGTACCGACAGAGGATACGGCAATCAGCCCCAGCATTTT. Amino acid sequence: CASTDRGYGNQPQHF.

The table lists this clone with a few counts. The CDR3 sequence: CASSPWTGGNGYTF. The CDR3 DNA reads TGTGCCAGTAGTCCCTGGACAGGGGGGAATGGCTACACCTTC. This chain links TRBV19 with TRBJ1-2, with 10 bases matching TRBD1. The CDR3 extends over 14 amino acids. Germline V gives CDR1 LNHDA, CDR2 SQIVND (reference sequence). J gave up 6 bases and V 5 bases, and 6 bases lay outside the gene matches.

In regard to this clone: Other DNA sequences of this sample code for an identical CDR3. The chain combines TRBV7-2 with TRBJ2-7, with 8 nucleotides matching TRBD2. CDR1 is SGHTA and CDR2 is FQGNSA in the germline V gene. V shed 0 bases and J 1 base; nucleotides not matched to a gene: 8. The CDR3 sequence is 17 residues long. CDR3 bases: TGTGCCAGCAGCTTAGCCCCCGGGACTAGTCTATCCTACGAGCAGTACTTC. Translated: CASSLAPGTSLSYEQYF.

The gene calls are TRBV9 and TRBJ1-2, with a weak D call TRBD1 (6 bases). With 3 bases removed from V and 6 bases from J, the gap between germline ends came to 24 bases. CDR3 length: 17 residues. CDR1 and CDR2 from the germline V gene are SGDLS and YYNGEE. The chain's CDR3 is CASSAPVIGKGVNGYTF. The CDR3 DNA is TGTGCCAGCAGCGCGCCGGTCATCGGGAAGGGGGTAAATGGCTACACCTTC.

The chain has TRBV6-5 and TRBJ2-2; 7 nucleotides match TRBD1. Trimming cost V 2 bases and J 13 bases; bases outside gene matches: 16. Germline V gene lookup returns CDR1 MNHEY and CDR2 SVGAGI. The CDR3 is made up of 16 amino acids. The CDR3 loop is CASSYRRTGGPVGLFF. CDR3 sequence (DNA): TGTGCCAGCAGTTACCGGAGGACAGGCGGCCCCGTGGGGCTGTTTTTT.